This entry features one T cell receptor (beta chain) sequence. The target antigen is unknown. The entry originates in a study of cytomegalovirus exposure and HLA in healthy donors. Study-wide results and caveats: Later work showed greater clonal expansion in HLA-associated TCR beta chains than in equally common others.

This PCR relied on a set of 60 Vbeta primers and 13 Jbeta primers. The repertoire was sequenced with immunoSEQ multiplex PCR; TCRdb's copy has only in-frame clones and lacks some. The sample carries 180,000 or so clones, 55% to 65% recorded once. The germline V and J ends were trimmed by 0 bases and 5 bases, with 11 bases remaining between them. There are 15 residues in the CDR3. Looked up from germline, CDR1 is LNHNV and CDR2 is YYDKDF (reference sequence). The genes are TRBV15 and TRBJ1-5; D not resolved. Input material: PBMCs. The TCR comes from a man aged 35 to 55 in good health and CMV-seronegative. The CDR3 region is CATSRDGRQDQPQHF. The DNA of the CDR3 is TGTGCCACCAGCAGAGATGGCCGGCAGGATCAGCCCCAGCATTTT.